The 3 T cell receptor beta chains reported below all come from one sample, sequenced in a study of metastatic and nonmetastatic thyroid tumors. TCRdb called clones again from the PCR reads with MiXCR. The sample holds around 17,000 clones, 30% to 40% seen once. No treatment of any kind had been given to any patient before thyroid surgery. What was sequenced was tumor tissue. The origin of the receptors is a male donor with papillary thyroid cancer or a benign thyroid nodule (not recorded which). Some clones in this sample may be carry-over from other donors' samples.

The CDR3 reads CSAALSDYGYTF. DNA of the CDR3: TGCAGTGCGGCATTATCTGACTATGGCTACACCTTC. The chain is built from TRBV20-1 and TRBJ1-2; no reliable D call. The CDR3 covers 12 residues. The ends were cut back, 6 bases at V and 3 bases at J, with 11 bases in the middle. Germline CDR1 is DFQATT and CDR2 is SNEGSKA (reference sequence).

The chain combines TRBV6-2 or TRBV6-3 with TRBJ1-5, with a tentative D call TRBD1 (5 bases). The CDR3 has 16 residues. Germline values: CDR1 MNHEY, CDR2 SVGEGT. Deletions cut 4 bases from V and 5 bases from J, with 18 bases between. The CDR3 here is CASSSGGDGWDQPQHF. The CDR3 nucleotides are TGTGCCAGCAGTTCAGGAGGGGACGGGTGGGATCAGCCCCAGCATTTT.

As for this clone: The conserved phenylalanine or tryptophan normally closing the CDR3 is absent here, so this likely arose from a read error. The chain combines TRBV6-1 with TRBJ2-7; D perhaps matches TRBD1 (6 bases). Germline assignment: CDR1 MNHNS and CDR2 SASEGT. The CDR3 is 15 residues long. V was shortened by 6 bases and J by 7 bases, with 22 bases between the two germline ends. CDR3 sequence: CASSVQGQGSGEQYC. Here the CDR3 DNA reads TGTGCCAGCAGCGTTCAAGGTCAGGGGTCGGGAGAGCAGTACTGC.